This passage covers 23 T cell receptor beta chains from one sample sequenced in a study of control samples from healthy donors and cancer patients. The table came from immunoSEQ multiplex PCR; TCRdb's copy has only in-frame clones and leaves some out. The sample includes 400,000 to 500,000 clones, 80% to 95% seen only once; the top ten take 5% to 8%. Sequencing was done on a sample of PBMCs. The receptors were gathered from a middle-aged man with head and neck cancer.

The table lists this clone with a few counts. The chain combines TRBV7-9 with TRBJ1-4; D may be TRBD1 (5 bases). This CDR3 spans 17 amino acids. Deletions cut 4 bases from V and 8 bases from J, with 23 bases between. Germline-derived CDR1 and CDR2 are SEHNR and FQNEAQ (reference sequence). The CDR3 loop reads CASSSPGGTPPWEKLFF. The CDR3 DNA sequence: TGTGCCAGCAGCTCCCCGGGGGGGACCCCCCCATGGGAAAAACTGTTTTTT.

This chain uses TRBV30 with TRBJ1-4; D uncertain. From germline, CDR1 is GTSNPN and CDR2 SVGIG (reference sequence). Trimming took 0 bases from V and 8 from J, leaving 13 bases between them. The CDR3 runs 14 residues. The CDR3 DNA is TGTGCCTGGAGTGTATCCGGGGTAGGGGAAAAACTGTTTTTT. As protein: CAWSVSGVGEKLFF.

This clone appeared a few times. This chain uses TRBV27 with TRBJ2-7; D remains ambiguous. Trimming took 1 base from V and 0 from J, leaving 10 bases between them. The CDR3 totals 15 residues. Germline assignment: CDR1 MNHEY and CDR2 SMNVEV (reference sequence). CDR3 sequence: CASSLFGGSSYEQYF. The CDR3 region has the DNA TGTGCCAGCAGTTTATTTGGCGGATCCTCCTACGAGCAGTACTTC.

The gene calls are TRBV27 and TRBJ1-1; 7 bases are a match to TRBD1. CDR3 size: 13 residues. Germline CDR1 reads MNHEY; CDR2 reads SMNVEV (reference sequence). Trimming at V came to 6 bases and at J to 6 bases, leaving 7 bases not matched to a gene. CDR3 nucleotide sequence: TGTGCCAGCAGGCACCGACAGGGCCCTGAAGCTTTCTTT. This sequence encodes CASRHRQGPEAFF.

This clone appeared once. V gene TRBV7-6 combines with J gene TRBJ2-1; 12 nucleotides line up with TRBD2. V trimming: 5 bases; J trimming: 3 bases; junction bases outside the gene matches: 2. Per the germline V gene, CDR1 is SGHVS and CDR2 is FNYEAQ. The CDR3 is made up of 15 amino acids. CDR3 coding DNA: TGTGCCAGCAGCCCGACTAGCGGGGGCTACAATGAGCAGTTCTTC. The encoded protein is CASSPTSGGYNEQFF.

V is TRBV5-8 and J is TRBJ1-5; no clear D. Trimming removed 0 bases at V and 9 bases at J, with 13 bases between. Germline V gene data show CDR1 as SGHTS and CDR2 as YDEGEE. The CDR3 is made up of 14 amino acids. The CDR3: CASSLEDGFSPQHF. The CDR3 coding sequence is TGTGCCAGCAGCTTGGAGGACGGGTTTTCGCCCCAGCATTTT.

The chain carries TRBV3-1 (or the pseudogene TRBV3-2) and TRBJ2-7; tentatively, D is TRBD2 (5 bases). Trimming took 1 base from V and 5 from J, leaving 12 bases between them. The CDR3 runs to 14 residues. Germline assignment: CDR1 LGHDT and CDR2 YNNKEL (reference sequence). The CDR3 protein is CASSQVSTGDEQYF. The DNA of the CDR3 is TGTGCCAGCAGCCAAGTGTCTACCGGGGACGAGCAGTACTTC.

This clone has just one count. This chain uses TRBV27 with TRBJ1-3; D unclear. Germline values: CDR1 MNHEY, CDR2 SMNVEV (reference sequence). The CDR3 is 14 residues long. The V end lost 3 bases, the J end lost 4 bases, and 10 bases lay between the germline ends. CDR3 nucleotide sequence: TGTGCCAGCAGTTTGGGCAGGACCGGAAACACCATATATTTT. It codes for CASSLGRTGNTIYF.

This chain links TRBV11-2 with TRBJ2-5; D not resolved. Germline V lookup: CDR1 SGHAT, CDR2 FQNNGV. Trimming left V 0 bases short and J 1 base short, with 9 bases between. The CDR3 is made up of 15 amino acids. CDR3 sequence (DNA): TGTGCCAGCAGCTTAGATCCCGGCAGCCAAGAGACCCAGTACTTC. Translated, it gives CASSLDPGSQETQYF.

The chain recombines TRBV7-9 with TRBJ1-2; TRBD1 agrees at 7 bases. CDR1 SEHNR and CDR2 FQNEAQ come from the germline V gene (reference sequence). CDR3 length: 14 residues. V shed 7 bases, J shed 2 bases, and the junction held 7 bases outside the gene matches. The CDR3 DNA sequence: TGTGCCAGCACTGACAGGGTGGAAAACTATGGCTACACCTTC. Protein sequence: CASTDRVENYGYTF. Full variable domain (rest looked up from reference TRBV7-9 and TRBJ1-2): DTGVSQNPRHKITKRGQNVTFRCDPISEHNRLYWYRQTLGQGPEFLTYFQNEAQLEKSRLLSDRFSAERPKGSFSTLEIQRTEQGDSAMYLCASTDRVENYGYTFGSGTRLTVV.

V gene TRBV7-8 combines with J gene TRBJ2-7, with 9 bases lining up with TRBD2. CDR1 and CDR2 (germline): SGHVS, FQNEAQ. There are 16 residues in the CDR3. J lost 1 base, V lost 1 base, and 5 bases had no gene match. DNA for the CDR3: TGTGCCAGCAGCTTAGGGGGCCTAGCGGGATCCTACGAGCAGTACTTC. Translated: CASSLGGLAGSYEQYF.

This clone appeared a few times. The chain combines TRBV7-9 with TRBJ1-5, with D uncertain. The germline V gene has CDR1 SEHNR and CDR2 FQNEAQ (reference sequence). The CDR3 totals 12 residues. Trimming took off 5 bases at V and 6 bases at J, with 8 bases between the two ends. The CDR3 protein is CASSPRGQPQHF. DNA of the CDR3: TGTGCCAGCAGCCCCCGGGGTCAGCCCCAGCATTTT.

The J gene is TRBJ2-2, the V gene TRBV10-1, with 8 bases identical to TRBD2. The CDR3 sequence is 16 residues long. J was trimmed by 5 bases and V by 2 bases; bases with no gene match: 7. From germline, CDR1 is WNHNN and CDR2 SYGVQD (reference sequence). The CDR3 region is CASSEGDSGETGELFF. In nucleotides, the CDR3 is TGCGCCAGCAGTGAGGGGGATAGCGGGGAGACCGGGGAGCTGTTTTTT.

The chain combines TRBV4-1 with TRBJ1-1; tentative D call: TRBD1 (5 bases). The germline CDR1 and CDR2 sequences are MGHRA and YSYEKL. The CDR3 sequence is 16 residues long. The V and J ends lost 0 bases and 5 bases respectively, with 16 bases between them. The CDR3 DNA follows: TGCGCCAGCAGCCAAGATCAAGGGAAGGGACGGACTGAAGCTTTCTTT. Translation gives CASSQDQGKGRTEAFF.

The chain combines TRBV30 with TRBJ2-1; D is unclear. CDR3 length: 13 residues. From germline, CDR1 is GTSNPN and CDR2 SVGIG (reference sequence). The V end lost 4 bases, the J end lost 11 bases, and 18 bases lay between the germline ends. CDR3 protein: CAWNIVADLQQFF. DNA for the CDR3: TGTGCCTGGAACATAGTCGCGGACCTTCAGCAGTTCTTC.

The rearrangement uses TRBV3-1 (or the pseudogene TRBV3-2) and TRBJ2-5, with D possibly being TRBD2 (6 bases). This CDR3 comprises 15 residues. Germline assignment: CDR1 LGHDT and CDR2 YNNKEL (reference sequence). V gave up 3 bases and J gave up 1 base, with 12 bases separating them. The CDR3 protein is CASSHSGGLQETQYF. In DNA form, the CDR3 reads TGTGCCAGCAGCCATAGCGGAGGCCTCCAAGAGACCCAGTACTTC.

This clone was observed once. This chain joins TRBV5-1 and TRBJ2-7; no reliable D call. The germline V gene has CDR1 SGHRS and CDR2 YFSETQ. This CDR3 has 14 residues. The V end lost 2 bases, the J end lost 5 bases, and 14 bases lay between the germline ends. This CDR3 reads CASSFEDGRNEQYF. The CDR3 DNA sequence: TGCGCCAGCAGCTTTGAGGATGGAAGAAACGAGCAGTACTTC.

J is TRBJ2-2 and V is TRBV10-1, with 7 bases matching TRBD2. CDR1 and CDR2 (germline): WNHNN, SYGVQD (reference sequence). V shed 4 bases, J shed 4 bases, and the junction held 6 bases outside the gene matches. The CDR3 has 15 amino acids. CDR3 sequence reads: CASSGGGTGTGELFF. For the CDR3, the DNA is TGCGCCAGCAGTGGGGGGGGAACCGGCACCGGGGAGCTGTTTTTT.

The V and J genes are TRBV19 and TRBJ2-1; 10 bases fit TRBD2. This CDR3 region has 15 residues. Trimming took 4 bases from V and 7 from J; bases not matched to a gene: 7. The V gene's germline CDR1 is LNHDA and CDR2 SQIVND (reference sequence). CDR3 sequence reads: CASSKGLAFANEQFF. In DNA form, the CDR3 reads TGTGCCAGTAGTAAGGGACTAGCGTTCGCAAATGAGCAGTTCTTC.

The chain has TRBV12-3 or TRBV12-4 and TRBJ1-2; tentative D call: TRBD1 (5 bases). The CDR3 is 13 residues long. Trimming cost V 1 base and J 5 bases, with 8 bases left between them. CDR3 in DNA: TGTGCCAGCAGTTTAGGGCAGGGTTATGGCTACACCTTC. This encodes CASSLGQGYGYTF.

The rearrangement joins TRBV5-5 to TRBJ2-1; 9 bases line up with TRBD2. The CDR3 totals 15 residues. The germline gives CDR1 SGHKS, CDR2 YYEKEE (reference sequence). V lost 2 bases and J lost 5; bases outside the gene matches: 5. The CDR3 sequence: CASSFGGGVDNEQFF. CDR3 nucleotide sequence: TGTGCCAGCAGCTTTGGCGGGGGGGTGGACAATGAGCAGTTCTTC.

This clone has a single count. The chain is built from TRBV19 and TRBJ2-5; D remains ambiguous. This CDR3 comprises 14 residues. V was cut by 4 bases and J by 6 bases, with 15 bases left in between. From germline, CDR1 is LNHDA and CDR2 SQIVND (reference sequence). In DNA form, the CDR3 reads TGTGCCAGTAGTACAGATAGGGTTGTGAAGACCCAGTACTTC. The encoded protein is CASSTDRVVKTQYF.

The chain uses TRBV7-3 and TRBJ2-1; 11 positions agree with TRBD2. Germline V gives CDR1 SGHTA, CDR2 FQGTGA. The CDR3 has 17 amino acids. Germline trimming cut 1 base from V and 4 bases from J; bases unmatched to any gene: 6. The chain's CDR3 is CASSLRGGTSGYNEQFF. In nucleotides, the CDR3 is TGTGCCAGCAGCTTAAGGGGTGGGACTAGCGGTTACAATGAGCAGTTCTTC.